The rows below give T cell receptor beta chains drawn from one sample of a study of OX40 agonist ivuxolimab in advanced cancers. The table came from immunoSEQ multiplex PCR; TCRdb's copy has only in-frame clones and leaves some out. This sample carries about 97,000 clones, about 86% of them seen once, and the ten largest clones take roughly 5.5%. The sample consisted of CD4+ or CD8+ T cells sorted from blood, taken in a trial of the OX40 agonist ivuxolimab. The receptor source for this set is an adult with an advanced solid tumor such as melanoma, head and neck, liver or kidney cancer. The CDR3 runs from the conserved cysteine through the conserved F or W. Each record gives: V gene, J gene, CDR3 protein.

v_gene: TRBV5-5
j_gene: TRBJ2-1
CDR3aa: CASSLRERWEVGQFF

v_gene: TRBV11-2
j_gene: TRBJ2-7
CDR3aa: CASTGVREQYF

v_gene: TRBV9
j_gene: TRBJ2-2
CDR3aa: CASSVVRTGYTGELFF

v_gene: TRBV4-1
j_gene: TRBJ1-1
CDR3aa: CASSQANLGQPNTEAFF

v_gene: TRBV9
j_gene: TRBJ1-2
CDR3aa: CASSAGGQPYGYTF

v_gene: TRBV7-9
j_gene: TRBJ2-5
CDR3aa: CASSTLAVETQYF

v_gene: TRBV11-3
j_gene: TRBJ1-1
CDR3aa: CASSPWTGGTEAFF

v_gene: TRBV4-1
j_gene: TRBJ2-5
CDR3aa: CASSHDPGQPETQYF

v_gene: TRBV7-2
j_gene: TRBJ1-1
CDR3aa: CASSPRDRGRKAFF

v_gene: TRBV5-1
j_gene: TRBJ1-1
CDR3aa: CASSLGSMNTEAFF

v_gene: TRBV27
j_gene: TRBJ2-1
CDR3aa: CASGGGRMYNEQFF

v_gene: TRBV21-1
j_gene: TRBJ2-7
CDR3aa: CASSKRLAGSEQYF

v_gene: TRBV7-2
j_gene: TRBJ2-1
CDR3aa: CASSLGGGLAGVEQFF

v_gene: TRBV5-5
j_gene: TRBJ1-2
CDR3aa: CASSRQPGQETYGYTF

v_gene: TRBV19
j_gene: TRBJ1-6
CDR3aa: CASSIQGPSSYNSPLHF

v_gene: TRBV5-1
j_gene: TRBJ2-7
CDR3aa: CASSLVNEQYF

v_gene: TRBV28
j_gene: TRBJ2-7
CDR3aa: CASSLGEWYEQYF

v_gene: TRBV7-3
j_gene: TRBJ1-1
CDR3aa: CASSLGDRENTEAFF

v_gene: TRBV19
j_gene: TRBJ2-7
CDR3aa: CASSIRGTGGEQYF

v_gene: TRBV5-4
j_gene: TRBJ2-1
CDR3aa: CASSLGGRGSYNEQFF

v_gene: TRBV7-8
j_gene: TRBJ2-1
CDR3aa: CASSTGLAGTEQFF

v_gene: TRBV5-1
j_gene: TRBJ1-6
CDR3aa: CASSVQSQGSNSPLHF

v_gene: TRBV19
j_gene: TRBJ1-2
CDR3aa: CASSMEQGHYGYTF

v_gene: TRBV6-5
j_gene: TRBJ2-5
CDR3aa: CASTSYDGETQYF

v_gene: TRBV18
j_gene: TRBJ2-3
CDR3aa: CASSPRRLDTDTQYF

v_gene: TRBV27
j_gene: TRBJ1-2
CDR3aa: CASSSPGGHYGYTF

v_gene: TRBV2
j_gene: TRBJ1-1
CDR3aa: CASSTPEGIDIREAFF

v_gene: TRBV7-2
j_gene: TRBJ2-1
CDR3aa: CASTLTGMQFF

v_gene: TRBV6-6
j_gene: TRBJ1-5
CDR3aa: CASSRGGGQPQHF

v_gene: TRBV10-3
j_gene: TRBJ1-1
CDR3aa: CAISESVGGWTEAFF

v_gene: TRBV5-8
j_gene: TRBJ1-2
CDR3aa: CASSFRYNYGYTF

v_gene: TRBV5-4
j_gene: TRBJ1-1
CDR3aa: CASGTSGISEAFF

v_gene: TRBV6-5
j_gene: TRBJ2-7
CDR3aa: CASVPLRDSVKYF

v_gene: TRBV7-2
j_gene: TRBJ1-1
CDR3aa: CASSPRPGLNTEAFF

v_gene: TRBV30
j_gene: TRBJ2-3
CDR3aa: CAWRGSLADTQYF

v_gene: TRBV5-1
j_gene: TRBJ2-3
CDR3aa: CASSWGLWGTSTDTQYF

v_gene: TRBV7-7
j_gene: TRBJ2-5
CDR3aa: CASSLGRETQYF

v_gene: TRBV30
j_gene: TRBJ2-3
CDR3aa: CAWSTGADTQYF

v_gene: TRBV19
j_gene: TRBJ2-7
CDR3aa: CASSVSPSSYEQYF

v_gene: TRBV7-2
j_gene: TRBJ2-5
CDR3aa: CASSLTPGLQETQYF

v_gene: TRBV5-1
j_gene: TRBJ2-1
CDR3aa: CASSVQLAGVGNEQFF

v_gene: TRBV4-2
j_gene: TRBJ1-5
CDR3aa: CASSQSWGNNQPQHF

v_gene: TRBV5-8
j_gene: TRBJ1-1
CDR3aa: CASSLIPGTEAFF

v_gene: TRBV4-1
j_gene: TRBJ1-1
CDR3aa: CASSQGWGGRTEAFF